Following are 12 T cell receptor beta chains from one sample sequenced in a study of blood T cell repertoires in COVID-19. Method: immunoSEQ multiplex PCR; TCRdb's copy keeps in-frame clones and lacks some. The table includes 190,000 or so clones, around 85% detected once. The sequencing sample was made of peripheral blood. The receptors were gathered from a man aged 45-60 years who had recovered from COVID-19.

The chain recombines TRBV2 with TRBJ2-7; weak D call: TRBD1 (5 bases). The CDR3 totals 12 residues. Trimming stripped 8 bases from V and 2 bases from J, with 10 bases between. Germline values: CDR1 SNHLY, CDR2 FYNNEI. Here the CDR3 reads CASVGRAYEQYF. CDR3 DNA: TGTGCCAGCGTAGGCAGGGCCTACGAGCAGTACTTC.

This sequence joins TRBV19 and TRBJ2-7, with D tentatively TRBD1 (7 bases). Germline V CDR1 and CDR2: LNHDA, SQIVND (reference sequence). The CDR3 has 16 residues. Trimming shortened V by 2 bases and J by 6 bases, and 20 bases separated the two germline ends. The CDR3 spells CASSIWETGKAGEQYF. The DNA for the CDR3 is TGTGCCAGTAGTATATGGGAGACAGGGAAAGCGGGCGAGCAGTACTTC.

Regarding this clone: Relative to the germline gene, one junction end is altered; a read error may explain this. The chain is built from TRBV24-1 and TRBJ1-6; TRBD1 matches 9 bases. The CDR3 is made up of 17 amino acids. In germline, CDR1 is KGHDR, CDR2 SFDVKD. CDR3 in DNA: TGTGCCACCAGTGGGGTTGAGGACAGGGGAGATAATTCGCCCCTCCACTTT. This encodes CATSGVEDRGDNSPLHF.

The CDR3 coding sequence is TGCGCCAGCAGCTTGGTTAGCGGGAGCTTGTACGAGCAGTACTTC. Protein: CASSLVSGSLYEQYF. The chain joins TRBV5-1 to TRBJ2-7; 9 bases match TRBD2. The CDR3 is 15 amino acids. J was trimmed by 4 bases and V by 0 bases; bases with no gene match: 5. Germline CDR1 and CDR2: SGHRS and YFSETQ. Full variable domain (missing parts from reference TRBV5-1 and TRBJ2-7): KAGVTQTPRYLIKTRGQQVTLSCSPISGHRSVSWYQQTPGQGLQFLFEYFSETQRNKGNFPGRFSGRQFSNSRSEMNVSTLELGDSALYLCASSLVSGSLYEQYFGPGTRLTVT.

The V gene is TRBV7-2, the J gene TRBJ2-3; the D is unclear. The CDR3 length is 12 residues. V was shortened by 5 bases and J by 4 bases, with 7 bases between the two germline ends. CDR1 SGHTA and CDR2 FQGNSA come from the germline V gene. CDR3 region: CASSQIADTQYF. The CDR3 DNA reads TGTGCCAGCAGCCAAATAGCAGATACGCAGTATTTT.

The chain uses TRBV10-3 and TRBJ1-3; 7 positions match TRBD1. Trimming at V came to 0 bases and at J to 2 bases, leaving 4 bases not matched to a gene. Looked up from germline, CDR1 is ENHRY and CDR2 is SYGVKD. The CDR3 runs to 16 residues. CDR3 nucleotides: TGTGCCATCAGTGAGTCGTCCCAGGGGGCTGGAAACACCATATATTTT. As protein: CAISESSQGAGNTIYF.

The chain carries TRBV6-4 and TRBJ2-7, with TRBD2 identical over 11 bases. Germline V lookup: CDR1 MRHNA, CDR2 SNTAGT. V was pared by 6 bases and J by 2 bases, with 3 bases of the junction left unmatched. The CDR3 spans 14 residues. The CDR3 nucleotides read TGTGCCAGCAGCAGACTAGCGGGGACCTACGAGCAGTACTTC. Amino acid sequence: CASSRLAGTYEQYF.

V usage is TRBV29-1 and J usage is TRBJ1-5, with a tentative D call TRBD1 (6 bases). The CDR3 sequence is 14 residues long. Germline V lookup: CDR1 SQVTM, CDR2 ANQGSEA. V shed 4 bases and J shed 7 bases, with 17 bases lying between them. The DNA for the CDR3 is TGCAGCGTTGGGGGACACCAAAATGGGCAGCCCCAGCATTTT. It encodes CSVGGHQNGQPQHF.

This clone appeared once. CDR3 amino acids: CASSLFGNQPQHF. CDR3 DNA sequence: TGCGCCAGCAGCTTATTCGGCAATCAGCCCCAGCATTTT. The chain joins TRBV5-1 to TRBJ1-5; no clear D. The CDR3 sequence is 13 residues long. V dropped 2 bases and J dropped 2 bases, with 5 bases sitting between them. Looked up from germline, CDR1 is SGHRS and CDR2 is YFSETQ.

This chain links TRBV4-1 with TRBJ1-1; 8 nucleotides align to TRBD1. The CDR3 has 15 amino acids. V lost 0 bases, J lost 4 bases, and 4 bases stayed unmatched. Looked up from germline, CDR1 is MGHRA and CDR2 is YSYEKL. CDR3 sequence reads: CASSQEYDRGTEAFF. DNA of the CDR3: TGCGCCAGCAGCCAAGAATACGACAGGGGCACTGAAGCTTTCTTT.

The rearrangement links TRBV14 to TRBJ2-3, with 8 bases identical to TRBD2. This CDR3 spans 15 amino acids. The V segment lost 4 bases and the J segment 8 bases; nucleotides outside the gene matches: 11. Per germline, CDR1 SGHDN and CDR2 FVKESK. CDR3 nucleotide sequence: TGTGCCAGCAGCCCCCTGAGCGGGAGTCCGGGTACGCAGTATTTT. Protein product: CASSPLSGSPGTQYF.

This clone was seen repeatedly, ten times or more. The chain employs TRBV6-5 and TRBJ2-2; D not certain. The germline V gene has CDR1 MNHEY and CDR2 SVGAGI. V shed 6 bases and J shed 4 bases, with 9 bases lying between them. CDR3 size: 13 residues. The CDR3 DNA follows: TGTGCCAGCAGCCCAGGTCCCACCGGGGAGCTGTTTTTT. It is translated as CASSPGPTGELFF.